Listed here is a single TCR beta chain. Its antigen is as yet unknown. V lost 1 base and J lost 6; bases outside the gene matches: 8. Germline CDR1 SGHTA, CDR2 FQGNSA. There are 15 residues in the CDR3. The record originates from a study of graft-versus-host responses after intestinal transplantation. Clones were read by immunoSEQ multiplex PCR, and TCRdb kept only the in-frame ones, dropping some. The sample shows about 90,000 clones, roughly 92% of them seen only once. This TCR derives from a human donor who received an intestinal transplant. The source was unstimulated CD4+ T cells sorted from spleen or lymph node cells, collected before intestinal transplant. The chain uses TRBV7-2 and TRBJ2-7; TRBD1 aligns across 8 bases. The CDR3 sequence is CASSLVGRGLGEQYF. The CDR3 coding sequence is TGTGCCAGCAGCTTAGTGGGCAGGGGGCTAGGCGAGCAGTACTTC. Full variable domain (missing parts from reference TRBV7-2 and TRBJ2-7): GAGVSQSPSNKVTEKGKDVELRCDPISGHTALYWYRQSLGQGLEFLIYFQGNSAPDKSGLPSDRFSAERTGGSVSTLTIQRTQQEDSAVYLCASSLVGRGLGEQYFGPGTRLTVT.